The clone carrying this T cell receptor (beta chain) was observed a few times. Its antigen remains unknown. This record belongs to a study of blood T cells in healthy people across ages. Study findings and constraints: With donor CMV status unknown, expanded clonotype changes were possibly confounded.

Every donor gave approximately 10 milliliters of peripheral blood. With 4 bases clipped from V and 4 bases from J, the junction kept 9 bases outside the gene matches. CDR1 is DFQATT and CDR2 is SNEGSKA in the germline V gene (reference sequence). The CDR3 sequence is 15 residues long. With a J-beta primer mix and a sample-barcoded 5' primer, a second PCR ran about 6 to 11 cycles. TCRdb reprocessed the 5' RACE reads with MiXCR, giving one entry per CDR3 protein. Among 550,000 to 800,000 distinct CDR3 sequences, approximately 21% were seen once, and the ten largest hold roughly 3.6%. This receptor was obtained from a man in his 70s in good health. The chain has TRBV20-1 and TRBJ2-7, with 11 bases aligning to TRBD2. The sequenced sample was blood. The chain's CDR3 is CSAILGTSGVYEQYF. The CDR3 bases are TGCAGTGCTATACTAGGGACTAGCGGAGTGTACGAGCAGTACTTC.